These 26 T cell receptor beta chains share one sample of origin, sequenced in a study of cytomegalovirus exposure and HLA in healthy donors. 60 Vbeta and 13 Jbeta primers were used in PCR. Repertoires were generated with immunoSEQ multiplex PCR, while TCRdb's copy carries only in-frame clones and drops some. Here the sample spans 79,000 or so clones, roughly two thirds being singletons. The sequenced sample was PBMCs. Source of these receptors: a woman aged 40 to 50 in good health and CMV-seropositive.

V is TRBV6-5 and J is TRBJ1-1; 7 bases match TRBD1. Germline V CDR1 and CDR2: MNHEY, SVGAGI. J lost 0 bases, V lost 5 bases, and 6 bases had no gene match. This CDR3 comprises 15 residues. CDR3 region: CASSNAGGLNTEAFF. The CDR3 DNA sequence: TGTGCCAGCAGTAACGCAGGGGGACTGAACACTGAAGCTTTCTTT.

For the CDR3, the DNA is TGTGCCAGCAGGTGGGGGGGTAGCACTGAAGCTTTCTTT. Encoded protein: CASRWGGSTEAFF. The chain combines TRBV28 with TRBJ1-1, with D possibly being TRBD1 (5 bases). V was clipped by 6 bases and J by 4 bases, with 12 bases between them. This CDR3 has 13 amino acids. From germline, CDR1 is MDHEN and CDR2 SYDVKM.

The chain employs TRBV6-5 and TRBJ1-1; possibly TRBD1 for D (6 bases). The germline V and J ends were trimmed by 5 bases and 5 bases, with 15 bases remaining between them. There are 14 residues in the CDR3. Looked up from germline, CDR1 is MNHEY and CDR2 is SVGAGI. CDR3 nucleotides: TGTGCCAGCAGTCTCAGGGGAAGATGGACTGAAGCTTTCTTT. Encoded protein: CASSLRGRWTEAFF.

CDR3 coding DNA: TGTGCCAGCAGCTCGGGACAGGTTGGCCACGAAAAACTGTTTTTT. It encodes CASSSGQVGHEKLFF. The chain has TRBV7-2 and TRBJ1-4; 8 bases map to TRBD1. Trimming cost V 4 bases and J 8 bases; bases outside gene matches: 9. CDR3 length equals 15 residues. The V gene's germline CDR1 is SGHTA and CDR2 FQGNSA.

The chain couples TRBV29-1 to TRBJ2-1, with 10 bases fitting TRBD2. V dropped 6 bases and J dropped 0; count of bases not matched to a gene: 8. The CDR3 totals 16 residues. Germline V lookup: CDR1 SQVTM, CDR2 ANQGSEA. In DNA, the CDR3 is TGCAGCGTCGCCGGGACTAGCGCGAACTCCTACAATGAGCAGTTCTTC. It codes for CSVAGTSANSYNEQFF.

The CDR3 sequence: CASSLSGQGPYEQYF. In nucleotides, the CDR3 is TGTGCCAGCAGTTTATCCGGACAGGGTCCCTACGAGCAGTACTTC. V and J are TRBV27 and TRBJ2-7; 8 nucleotides match TRBD1. Germline CDR1 reads MNHEY; CDR2 reads SMNVEV (reference sequence). Trimming removed 0 bases from V and 2 bases from J; junction bases left unmatched: 3. The CDR3 consists of 15 residues.

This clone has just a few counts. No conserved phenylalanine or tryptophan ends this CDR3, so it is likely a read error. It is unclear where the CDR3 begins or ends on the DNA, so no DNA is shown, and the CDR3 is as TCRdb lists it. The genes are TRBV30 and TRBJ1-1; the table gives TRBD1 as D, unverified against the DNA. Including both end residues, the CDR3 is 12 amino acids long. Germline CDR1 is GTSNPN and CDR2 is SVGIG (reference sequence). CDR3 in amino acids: CAWSPVGLEALV.

The CDR3 spells CASSVGLAYGNEQFF. The CDR3 DNA reads as TGCGCCAGCAGTGTAGGACTAGCCTATGGGAATGAGCAGTTCTTC. The V gene is TRBV10-2, the J gene TRBJ2-1; 8 bases fit TRBD2. The germline gives CDR1 WSHSY, CDR2 SAAADI. The length of the CDR3 is 15 residues. V shed 4 bases, J shed 7 bases, and the junction held 9 bases outside the gene matches.

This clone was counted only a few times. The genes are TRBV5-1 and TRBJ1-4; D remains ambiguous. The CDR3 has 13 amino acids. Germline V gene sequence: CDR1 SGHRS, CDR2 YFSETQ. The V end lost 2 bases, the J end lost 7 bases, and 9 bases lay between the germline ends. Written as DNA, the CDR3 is TGCGCCAGCAGCTTTCAAACGGGTGAAAAACTGTTTTTT. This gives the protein CASSFQTGEKLFF.

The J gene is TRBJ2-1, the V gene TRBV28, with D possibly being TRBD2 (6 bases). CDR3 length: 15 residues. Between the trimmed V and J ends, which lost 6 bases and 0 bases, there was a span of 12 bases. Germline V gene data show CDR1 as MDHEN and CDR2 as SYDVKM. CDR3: CASSPETSSYNEQFF. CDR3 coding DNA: TGTGCCAGCAGCCCTGAGACTAGCTCCTACAATGAGCAGTTCTTC. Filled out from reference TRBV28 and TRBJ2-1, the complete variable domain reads DVKVTQSSRYLVKRTGEKVFLECVQDMDHENMFWYRQDPGLGLRLIYFSYDVKMKEKGDIPEGYSVSREKKERFSLILESASTNQTSMYLCASSPETSSYNEQFFGPGTRLTVL.

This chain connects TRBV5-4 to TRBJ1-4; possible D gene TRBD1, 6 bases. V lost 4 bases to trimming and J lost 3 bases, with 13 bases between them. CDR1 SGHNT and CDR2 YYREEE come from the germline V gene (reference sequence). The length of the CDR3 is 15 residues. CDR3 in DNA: TGTGCCAGCAGCCCCGGGACATCGGCTAATGAAAAACTGTTTTTT. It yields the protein CASSPGTSANEKLFF. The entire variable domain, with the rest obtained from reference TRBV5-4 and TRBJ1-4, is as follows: ETGVTQSPTHLIKTRGQQVTLRCSSQSGHNTVSWYQQALGQGPQFIFQYYREEENGRGNFPPRFSGLQFPNYSSELNVNALELDDSALYLCASSPGTSANEKLFFGSGTQLSVL.

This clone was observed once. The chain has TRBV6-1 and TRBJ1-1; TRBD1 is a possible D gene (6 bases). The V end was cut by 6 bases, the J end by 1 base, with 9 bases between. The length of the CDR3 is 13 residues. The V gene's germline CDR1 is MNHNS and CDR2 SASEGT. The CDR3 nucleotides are TGTGCCAGCAGCCCGGGACAGAACACTGAAGCTTTCTTT. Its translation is CASSPGQNTEAFF.

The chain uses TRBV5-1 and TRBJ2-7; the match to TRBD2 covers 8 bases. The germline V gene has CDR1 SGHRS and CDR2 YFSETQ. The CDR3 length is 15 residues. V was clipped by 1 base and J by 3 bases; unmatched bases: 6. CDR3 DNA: TGCGCCAGCAGCTTGACAGCGGGAGATTACTACGAGCAGTACTTC. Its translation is CASSLTAGDYYEQYF.

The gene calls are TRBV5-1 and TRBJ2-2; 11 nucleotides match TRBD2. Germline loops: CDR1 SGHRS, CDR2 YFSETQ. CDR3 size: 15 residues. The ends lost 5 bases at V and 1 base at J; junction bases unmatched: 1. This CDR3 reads CASRGLAVNTGELFF. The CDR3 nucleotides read TGCGCCAGCAGGGGACTAGCGGTGAACACCGGGGAGCTGTTTTTT.

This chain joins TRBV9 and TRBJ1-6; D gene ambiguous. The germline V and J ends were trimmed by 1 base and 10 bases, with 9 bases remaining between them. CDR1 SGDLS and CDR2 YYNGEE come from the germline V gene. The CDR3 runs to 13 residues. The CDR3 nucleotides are TGTGCCAGCAGCGTAACAGACAACTCACCCCTCCACTTT. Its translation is CASSVTDNSPLHF.

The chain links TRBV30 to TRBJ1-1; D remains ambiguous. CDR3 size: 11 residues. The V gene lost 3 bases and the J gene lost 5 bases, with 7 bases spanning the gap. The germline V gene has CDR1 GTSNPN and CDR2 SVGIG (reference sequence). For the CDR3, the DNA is TGTGCCTGGAGGAGGGAGACTGAAGCTTTCTTT. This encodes CAWRRETEAFF.

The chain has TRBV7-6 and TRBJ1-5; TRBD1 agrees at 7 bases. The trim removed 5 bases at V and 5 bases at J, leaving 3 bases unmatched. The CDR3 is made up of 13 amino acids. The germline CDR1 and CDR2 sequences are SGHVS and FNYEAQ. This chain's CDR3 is CASSPGGYQPQHF. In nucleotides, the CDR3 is TGTGCCAGCAGCCCAGGGGGGTATCAGCCCCAGCATTTT.

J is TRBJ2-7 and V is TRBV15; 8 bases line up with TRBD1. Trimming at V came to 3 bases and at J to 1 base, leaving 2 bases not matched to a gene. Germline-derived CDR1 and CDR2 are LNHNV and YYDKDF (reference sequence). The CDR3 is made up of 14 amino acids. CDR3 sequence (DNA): TGTGCCACCAGCAGCGACAGGGGTTCCTACGAGCAGTACTTC. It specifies CATSSDRGSYEQYF.

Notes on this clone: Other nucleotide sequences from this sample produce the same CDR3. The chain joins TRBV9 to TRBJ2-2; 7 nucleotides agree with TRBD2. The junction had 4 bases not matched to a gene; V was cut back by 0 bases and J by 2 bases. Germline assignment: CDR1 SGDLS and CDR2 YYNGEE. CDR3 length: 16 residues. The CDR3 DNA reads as TGTGCCAGCAGCGTAGTGGGGACTACCAACACCGGGGAGCTGTTTTTT. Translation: CASSVVGTTNTGELFF.

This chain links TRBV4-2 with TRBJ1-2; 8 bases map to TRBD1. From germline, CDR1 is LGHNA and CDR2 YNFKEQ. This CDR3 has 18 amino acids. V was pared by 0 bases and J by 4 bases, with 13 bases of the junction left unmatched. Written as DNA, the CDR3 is TGTGCCAGCAGCCAAGATAACGGACAGGGAGTCGGCGGCTATGGCTACACCTTC. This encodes CASSQDNGQGVGGYGYTF.

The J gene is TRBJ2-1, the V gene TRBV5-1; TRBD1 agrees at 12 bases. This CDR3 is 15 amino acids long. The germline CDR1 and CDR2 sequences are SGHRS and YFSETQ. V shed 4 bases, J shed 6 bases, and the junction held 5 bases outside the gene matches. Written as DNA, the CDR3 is TGCGCCAGCAGCACCGGGACAGGGGGCTTCAATGAGCAGTTCTTC. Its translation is CASSTGTGGFNEQFF. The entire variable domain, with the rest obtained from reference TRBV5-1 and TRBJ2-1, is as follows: KAGVTQTPRYLIKTRGQQVTLSCSPISGHRSVSWYQQTPGQGLQFLFEYFSETQRNKGNFPGRFSGRQFSNSRSEMNVSTLELGDSALYLCASSTGTGGFNEQFFGPGTRLTVL.

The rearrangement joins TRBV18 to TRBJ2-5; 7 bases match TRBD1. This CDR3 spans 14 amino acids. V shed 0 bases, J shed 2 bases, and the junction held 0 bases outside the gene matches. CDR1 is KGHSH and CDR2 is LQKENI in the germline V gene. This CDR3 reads CASSPPGQQETQYF. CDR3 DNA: TGTGCCAGCTCACCACCGGGACAGCAAGAGACCCAGTACTTC.

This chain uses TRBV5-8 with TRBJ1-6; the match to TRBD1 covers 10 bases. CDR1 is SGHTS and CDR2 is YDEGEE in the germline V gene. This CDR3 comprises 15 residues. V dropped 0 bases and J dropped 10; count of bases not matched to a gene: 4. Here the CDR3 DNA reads TGTGCCAGCAGCTTGGAGGGACAGGGGTACTCACCCCTCCACTTT. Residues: CASSLEGQGYSPLHF.

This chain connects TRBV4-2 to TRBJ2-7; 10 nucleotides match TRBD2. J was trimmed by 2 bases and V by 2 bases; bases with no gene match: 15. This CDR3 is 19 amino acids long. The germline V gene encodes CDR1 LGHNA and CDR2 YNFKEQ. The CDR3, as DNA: TGTGCCAGCAGCCAAAACCTAGCGGGGGCGTACACAACTACCTACGAGCAGTACTTC. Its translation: CASSQNLAGAYTTTYEQYF.

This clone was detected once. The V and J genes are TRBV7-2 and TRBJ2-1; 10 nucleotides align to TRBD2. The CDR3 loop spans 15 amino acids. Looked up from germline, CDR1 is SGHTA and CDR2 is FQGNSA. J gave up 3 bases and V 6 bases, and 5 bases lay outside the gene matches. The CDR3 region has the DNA TGTGCCAGCAGTCGGGGACTAGCGTACTACAATGAGCAGTTCTTC. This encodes CASSRGLAYYNEQFF.

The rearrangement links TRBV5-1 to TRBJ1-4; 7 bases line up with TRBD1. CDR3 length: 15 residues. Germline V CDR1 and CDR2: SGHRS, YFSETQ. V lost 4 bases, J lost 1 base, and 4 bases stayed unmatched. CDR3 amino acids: CASSVYRGTNEKLFF. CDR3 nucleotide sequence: TGCGCCAGCAGCGTTTACAGGGGAACTAATGAAAAACTGTTTTTT.